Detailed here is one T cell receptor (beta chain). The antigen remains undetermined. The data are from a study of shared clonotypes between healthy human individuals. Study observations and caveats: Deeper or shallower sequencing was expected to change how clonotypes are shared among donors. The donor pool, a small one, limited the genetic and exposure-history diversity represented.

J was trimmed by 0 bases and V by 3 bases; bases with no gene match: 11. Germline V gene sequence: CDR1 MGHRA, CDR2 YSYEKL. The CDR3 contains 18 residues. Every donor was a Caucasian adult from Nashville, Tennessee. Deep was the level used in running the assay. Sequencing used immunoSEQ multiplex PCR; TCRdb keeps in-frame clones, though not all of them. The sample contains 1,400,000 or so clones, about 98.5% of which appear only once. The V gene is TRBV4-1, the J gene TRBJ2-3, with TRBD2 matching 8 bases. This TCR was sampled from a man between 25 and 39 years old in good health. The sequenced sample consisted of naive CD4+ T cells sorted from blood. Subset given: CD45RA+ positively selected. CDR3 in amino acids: CASSHPLAGLASTDTQYF. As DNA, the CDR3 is TGCGCCAGCAGCCATCCTCTAGCGGGCCTAGCTAGCACAGATACGCAGTATTTT.